This entry lists 9 T cell receptor beta chains sequenced from one sample in a study of cytomegalovirus exposure and HLA in healthy donors (dated by TCRdb to between 2016 and 2019). To prepare the library, the immunoSEQ multiplex PCR assay was applied. For the multiplex PCR, a mixture combining 60 forward primers for TCR Vbeta segments and 13 reverse primers for TCR Jbeta segments was used. In its TCRdb copy, this immuneACCESS table keeps in-frame sequences only and misses some clones. Where compared with another copy, unresolved V genes explain less than half of these, and the others have no known cause. This sample comprises 75,000 to 100,000 clones, roughly 78% of them detected only once. 6% to 9.5% of the sample goes to the ten largest clones. The source material was PBMCs. These receptors all come from a man aged 30 to 39 in good health and CMV-seronegative.

The chain employs TRBV6-1 and TRBJ2-5; 11 bases agree with TRBD2. TRBJ2-7 matches the DNA end more closely, so the J call is doubtful. Germline values: CDR1 MNHNS, CDR2 SASEGT. The CDR3 runs 17 residues. Here the CDR3 reads CASSAHLGLAGSYEQYF. The CDR3 bases are TGTGCCAGCAGTGCGCACCTCGGACTAGCGGGCTCCTACGAGCAGTACTTC.

The rearrangement joins TRBV9 to TRBJ1-5; a weak D match, TRBD1 (6 bases). Germline lookup yields CDR1 SGDLS and CDR2 YYNGEE. The V end lost 3 bases, the J end lost 7 bases, and 14 bases lay between the germline ends. The CDR3 extends over 14 amino acids. CDR3 residues: CASSAGTISQPQHF. The CDR3 DNA follows: TGTGCCAGCAGCGCCGGGACAATCTCGCAGCCCCAGCATTTT.

This rearrangement joins TRBV5-1 to TRBJ2-7; D gene uncertain. The CDR3 runs to 13 residues. Germline values: CDR1 SGHRS, CDR2 YFSETQ. V lost 0 bases and J lost 3, with 7 bases in between. CDR3: CASSLDGYYEQYF. The CDR3 bases are TGCGCCAGCAGCTTGGACGGTTACTACGAGCAGTACTTC.

The chain employs TRBV11-3 and TRBJ1-1, with D perhaps TRBD1 (5 bases). Germline loops: CDR1 SGHNT, CDR2 YENEEA. The CDR3 spans 12 residues. V was pared by 5 bases and J by 2 bases, with 6 bases between. CDR3 sequence: CASSDSNTEAFF. The CDR3 nucleotides are TGTGCCAGCAGCGACAGTAACACTGAAGCTTTCTTT.

Regarding this clone: Other DNA sequences from this sample encode an identical CDR3 as well. The chain uses TRBV5-1 and TRBJ1-5, with 7 nucleotides matching TRBD1. Germline V gene data show CDR1 as SGHRS and CDR2 as YFSETQ. The trim removed 2 bases at V and 4 bases at J, leaving 12 bases unmatched. The CDR3 runs 17 residues. The CDR3 region has the DNA TGCGCCAGCAGCTTTGCCCCCCGACAGGGTGGGAATCAGCCCCAGCATTTT. This sequence encodes CASSFAPRQGGNQPQHF.

The chain employs TRBV4-3 and TRBJ1-5; 12 positions agree with TRBD1. After removal of 0 bases from V and 7 bases from J, the junction contained 13 bases not matched to a gene. The CDR3 extends over 19 amino acids. Germline-derived CDR1 and CDR2 are LGHNA and YSLEER. CDR3 residues: CASSQDSLWGQGAGQPQHF. The CDR3 bases are TGCGCCAGCAGCCAAGACTCCTTATGGGGACAGGGGGCCGGACAGCCCCAGCATTTT.

V usage is TRBV11-3 and J usage is TRBJ1-1; no definite D call. Per the germline V gene, CDR1 is SGHNT and CDR2 is YENEEA. The V gene lost 5 bases and the J gene lost 3 bases, with 7 bases spanning the gap. The CDR3 length is 12 residues. The DNA for the CDR3 is TGTGCCAGCAGCACAGTGGACACTGAAGCTTTCTTT. This codes for CASSTVDTEAFF.

This chain uses TRBV5-1 with TRBJ2-7; maybe TRBD2 (6 bases). Trimming removed 1 base from V and 5 bases from J, with 16 bases in between. Germline V gives CDR1 SGHRS, CDR2 YFSETQ. The CDR3 is 15 residues long. The CDR3 coding sequence is TGCGCCAGCAGCTTGACCGGGAGTGGGGTCGACGAGCAGTACTTC. Residues: CASSLTGSGVDEQYF. Drawing the rest from reference TRBV5-1 and TRBJ2-7, the complete variable domain is KAGVTQTPRYLIKTRGQQVTLSCSPISGHRSVSWYQQTPGQGLQFLFEYFSETQRNKGNFPGRFSGRQFSNSRSEMNVSTLELGDSALYLCASSLTGSGVDEQYFGPGTRLTVT.

This clone showed up just once. The V gene is TRBV19, the J gene TRBJ2-1, with 8 bases aligning to TRBD2. V lost 5 bases to trimming and J lost 6 bases; unmatched junction nucleotides: 9. CDR1 and CDR2 from the germline V gene are LNHDA and SQIVND (reference sequence). CDR3 size: 15 residues. Here the CDR3 DNA reads TGTGCCAGTAGTTATAGCGGGGCCACAATCAATGAGCAGTTCTTC. Amino acid sequence: CASSYSGATINEQFF.